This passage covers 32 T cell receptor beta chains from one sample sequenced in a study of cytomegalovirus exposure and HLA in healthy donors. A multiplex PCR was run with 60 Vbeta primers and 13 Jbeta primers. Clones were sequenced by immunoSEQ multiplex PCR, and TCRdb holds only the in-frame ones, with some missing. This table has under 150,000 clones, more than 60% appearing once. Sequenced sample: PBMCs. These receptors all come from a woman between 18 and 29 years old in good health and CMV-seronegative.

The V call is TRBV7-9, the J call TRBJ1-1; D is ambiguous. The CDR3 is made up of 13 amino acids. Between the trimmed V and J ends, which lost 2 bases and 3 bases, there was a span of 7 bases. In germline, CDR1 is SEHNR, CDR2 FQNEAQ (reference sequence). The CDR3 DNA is TGTGCCAGCAGCTTACAGGACTACACTGAAGCTTTCTTT. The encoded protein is CASSLQDYTEAFF.

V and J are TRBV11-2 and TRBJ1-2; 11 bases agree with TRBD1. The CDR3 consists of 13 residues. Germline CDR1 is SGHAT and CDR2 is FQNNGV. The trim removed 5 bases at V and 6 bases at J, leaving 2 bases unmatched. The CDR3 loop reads CASSLGQGDGYTF. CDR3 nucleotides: TGTGCCAGCAGCCTGGGACAGGGGGATGGCTACACCTTC. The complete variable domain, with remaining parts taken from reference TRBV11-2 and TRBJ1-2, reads EAGVAQSPRYKIIEKRQSVAFWCNPISGHATLYWYQQILGQGPKLLIQFQNNGVVDDSQLPKDRFSAERLKGVDSTLKIQPAKLEDSAVYLCASSLGQGDGYTFGSGTRLTVV.

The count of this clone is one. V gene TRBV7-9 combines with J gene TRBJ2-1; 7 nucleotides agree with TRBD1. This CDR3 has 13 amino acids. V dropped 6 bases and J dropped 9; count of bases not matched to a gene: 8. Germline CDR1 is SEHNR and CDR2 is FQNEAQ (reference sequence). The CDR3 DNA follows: TGTGCCAGCAGTTACACAGGGGTAGGTGAGCAGTTCTTC. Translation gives CASSYTGVGEQFF. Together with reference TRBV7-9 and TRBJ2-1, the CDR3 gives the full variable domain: DTGVSQNPRHKITKRGQNVTFRCDPISEHNRLYWYRQTLGQGPEFLTYFQNEAQLEKSRLLSDRFSAERPKGSFSTLEIQRTEQGDSAMYLCASSYTGVGEQFFGPGTRLTVL.

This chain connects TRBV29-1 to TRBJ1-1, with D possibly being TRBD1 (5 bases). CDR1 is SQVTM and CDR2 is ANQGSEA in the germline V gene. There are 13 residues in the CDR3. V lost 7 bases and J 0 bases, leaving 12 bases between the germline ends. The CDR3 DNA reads TGCAGCGCCGAGACAGCGCTGAACACTGAAGCTTTCTTT. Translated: CSAETALNTEAFF.

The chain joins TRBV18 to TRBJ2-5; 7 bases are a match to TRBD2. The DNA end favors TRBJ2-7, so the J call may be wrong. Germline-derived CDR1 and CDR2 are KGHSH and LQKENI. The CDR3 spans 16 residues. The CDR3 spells CASSPPGSSGSYEQYF. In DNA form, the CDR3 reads TGTGCCAGCTCACCACCTGGCTCTAGCGGATCCTACGAGCAGTACTTC.

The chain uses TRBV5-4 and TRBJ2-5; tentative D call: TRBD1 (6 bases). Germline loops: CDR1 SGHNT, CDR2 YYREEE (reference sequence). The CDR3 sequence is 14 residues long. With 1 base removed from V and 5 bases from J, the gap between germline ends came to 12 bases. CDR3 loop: CASSLRTEGETQYF. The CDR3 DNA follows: TGTGCCAGCAGCTTGCGGACAGAAGGGGAGACCCAGTACTTC. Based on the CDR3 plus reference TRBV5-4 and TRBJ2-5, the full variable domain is ETGVTQSPTHLIKTRGQQVTLRCSSQSGHNTVSWYQQALGQGPQFIFQYYREEENGRGNFPPRFSGLQFPNYSSELNVNALELDDSALYLCASSLRTEGETQYFGPGTRLLVL.

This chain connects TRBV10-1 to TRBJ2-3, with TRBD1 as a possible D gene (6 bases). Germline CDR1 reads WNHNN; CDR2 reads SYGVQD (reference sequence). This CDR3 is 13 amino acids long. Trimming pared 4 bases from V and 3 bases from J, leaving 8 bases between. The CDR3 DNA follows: TGCGCCAGCAGTGGCCAGGGGACAGATACGCAGTATTTT. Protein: CASSGQGTDTQYF.

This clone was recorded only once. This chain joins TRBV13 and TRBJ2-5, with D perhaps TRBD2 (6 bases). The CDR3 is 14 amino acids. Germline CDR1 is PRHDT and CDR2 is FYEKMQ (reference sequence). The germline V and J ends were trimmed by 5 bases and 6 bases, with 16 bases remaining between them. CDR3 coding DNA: TGTGCCAGCAGCCTACAATGGACTAAGCAGACCCAGTACTTC. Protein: CASSLQWTKQTQYF.

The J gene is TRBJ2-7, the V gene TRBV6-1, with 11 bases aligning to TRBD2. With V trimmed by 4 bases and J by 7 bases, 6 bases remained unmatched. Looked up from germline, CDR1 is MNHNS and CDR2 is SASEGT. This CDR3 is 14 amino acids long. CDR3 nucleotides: TGTGCCAGCAGTGCTACTAGCGGGAGAGGGGAGCAGTACTTC. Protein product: CASSATSGRGEQYF.

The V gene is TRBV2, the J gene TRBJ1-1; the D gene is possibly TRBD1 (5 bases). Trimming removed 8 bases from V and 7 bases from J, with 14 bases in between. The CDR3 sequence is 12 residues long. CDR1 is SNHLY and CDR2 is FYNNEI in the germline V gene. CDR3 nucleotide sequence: TGTGCCAGCTGGGGCTTAAAACTTGAAGCTTTCTTT. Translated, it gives CASWGLKLEAFF.

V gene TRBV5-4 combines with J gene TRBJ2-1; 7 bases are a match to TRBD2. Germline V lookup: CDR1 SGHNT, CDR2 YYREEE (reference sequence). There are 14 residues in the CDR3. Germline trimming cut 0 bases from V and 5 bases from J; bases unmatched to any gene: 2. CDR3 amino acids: CASSLGLADNEQFF. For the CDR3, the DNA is TGTGCCAGCAGCTTGGGGCTAGCGGACAATGAGCAGTTCTTC. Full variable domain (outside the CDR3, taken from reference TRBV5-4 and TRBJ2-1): ETGVTQSPTHLIKTRGQQVTLRCSSQSGHNTVSWYQQALGQGPQFIFQYYREEENGRGNFPPRFSGLQFPNYSSELNVNALELDDSALYLCASSLGLADNEQFFGPGTRLTVL.

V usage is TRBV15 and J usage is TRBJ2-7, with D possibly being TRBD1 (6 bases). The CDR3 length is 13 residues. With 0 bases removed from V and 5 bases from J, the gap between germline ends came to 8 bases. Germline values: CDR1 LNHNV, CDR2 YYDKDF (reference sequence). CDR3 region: CATSRDPGDEQYF. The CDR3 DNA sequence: TGTGCCACCAGCAGAGATCCAGGGGACGAGCAGTACTTC.

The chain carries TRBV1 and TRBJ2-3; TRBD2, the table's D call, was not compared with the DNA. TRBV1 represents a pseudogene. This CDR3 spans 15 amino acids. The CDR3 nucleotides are TGCACCAGCAGCCAAGGGTTAGGAGTGCCAGATACGCAGTATTTT. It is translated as CTSSQGLGVPDTQYF.

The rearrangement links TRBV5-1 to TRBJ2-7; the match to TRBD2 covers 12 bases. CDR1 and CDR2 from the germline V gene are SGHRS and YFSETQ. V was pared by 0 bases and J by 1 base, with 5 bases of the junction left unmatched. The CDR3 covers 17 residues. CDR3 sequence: CASSLAASGRVSYEQYF. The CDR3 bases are TGCGCCAGCAGCTTGGCGGCTAGCGGGAGGGTTTCCTACGAGCAGTACTTC.

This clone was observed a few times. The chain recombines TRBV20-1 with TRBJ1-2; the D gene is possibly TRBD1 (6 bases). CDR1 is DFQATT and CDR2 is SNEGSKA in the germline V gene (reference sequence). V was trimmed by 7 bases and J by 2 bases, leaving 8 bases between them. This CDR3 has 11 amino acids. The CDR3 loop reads CSGTGNYGYTF. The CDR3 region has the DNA TGCAGTGGCACAGGGAACTATGGCTACACCTTC.

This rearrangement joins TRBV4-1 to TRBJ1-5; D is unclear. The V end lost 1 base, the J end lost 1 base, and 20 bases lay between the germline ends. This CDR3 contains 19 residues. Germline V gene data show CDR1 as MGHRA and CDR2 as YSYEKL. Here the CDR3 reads CASSQALFSREVSNQPQHF. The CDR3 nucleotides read TGCGCCAGCAGCCAAGCATTGTTCAGCCGGGAGGTGAGCAATCAGCCCCAGCATTTT.

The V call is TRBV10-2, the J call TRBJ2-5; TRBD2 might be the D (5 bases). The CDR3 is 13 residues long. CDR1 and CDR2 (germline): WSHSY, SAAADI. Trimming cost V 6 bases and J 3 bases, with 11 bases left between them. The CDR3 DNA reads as TGCGCCAGCAGACTCGGAGGAGAAGAGACCCAGTACTTC. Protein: CASRLGGEETQYF.

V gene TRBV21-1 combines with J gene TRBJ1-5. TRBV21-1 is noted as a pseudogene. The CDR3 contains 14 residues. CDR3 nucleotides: TGTGCCAGCAGCAACCGGGAGGTCAATCAGCCCCAGCATTTT. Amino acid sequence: CASSNREVNQPQHF.

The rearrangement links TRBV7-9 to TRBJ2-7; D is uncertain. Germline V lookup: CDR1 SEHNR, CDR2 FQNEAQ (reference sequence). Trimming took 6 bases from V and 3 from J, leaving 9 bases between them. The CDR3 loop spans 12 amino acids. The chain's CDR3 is CASSRINYEQYF. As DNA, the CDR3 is TGTGCCAGCAGTCGTATAAACTACGAGCAGTACTTC.

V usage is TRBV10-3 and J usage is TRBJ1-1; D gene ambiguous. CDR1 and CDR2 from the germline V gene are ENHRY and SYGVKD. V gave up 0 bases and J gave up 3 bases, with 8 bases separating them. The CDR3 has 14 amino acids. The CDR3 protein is CAISESRVYTEAFF. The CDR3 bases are TGTGCCATCAGTGAGTCGAGGGTTTACACTGAAGCTTTCTTT.

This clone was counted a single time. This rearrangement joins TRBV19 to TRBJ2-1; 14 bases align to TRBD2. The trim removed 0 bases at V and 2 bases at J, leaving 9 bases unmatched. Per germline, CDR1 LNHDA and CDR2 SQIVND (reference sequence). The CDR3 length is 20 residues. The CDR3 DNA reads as TGTGCCAGTAGTATAGAACCTCCGACTAGCGGGAGGGCCACCTACAATGAGCAGTTCTTC. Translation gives CASSIEPPTSGRATYNEQFF. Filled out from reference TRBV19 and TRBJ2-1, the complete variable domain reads DGGITQSPKYLFRKEGQNVTLSCEQNLNHDAMYWYRQDPGQGLRLIYYSQIVNDFQKGDIAEGYSVSREKKESFPLTVTSAQKNPTAFYLCASSIEPPTSGRATYNEQFFGPGTRLTVL.

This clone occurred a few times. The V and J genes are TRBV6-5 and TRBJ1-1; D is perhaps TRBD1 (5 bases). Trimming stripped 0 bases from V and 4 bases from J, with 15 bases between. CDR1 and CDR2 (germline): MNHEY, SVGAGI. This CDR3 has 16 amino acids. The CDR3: CASSYSRGGFSTEAFF. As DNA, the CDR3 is TGTGCCAGCAGTTACTCTAGGGGTGGCTTTAGCACTGAAGCTTTCTTT.

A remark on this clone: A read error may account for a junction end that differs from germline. CDR3 DNA sequence: TGTGCCAGCAGCTTAGGCCCCGGGATCCACAATGAGCAGCTCTTC. Translated, it gives CASSLGPGIHNEQLF. This chain uses TRBV13 with TRBJ2-1; D is possibly TRBD2 (5 bases). Germline CDR1 PRHDT, CDR2 FYEKMQ (reference sequence). The CDR3 has 15 amino acids.

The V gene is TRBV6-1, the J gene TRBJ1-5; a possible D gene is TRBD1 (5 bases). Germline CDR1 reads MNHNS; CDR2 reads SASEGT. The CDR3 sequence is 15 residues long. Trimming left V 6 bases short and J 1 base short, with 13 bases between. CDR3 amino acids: CASSPLGPSNQPQHF. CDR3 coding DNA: TGTGCCAGCAGCCCCCTGGGGCCGAGCAATCAGCCCCAGCATTTT.

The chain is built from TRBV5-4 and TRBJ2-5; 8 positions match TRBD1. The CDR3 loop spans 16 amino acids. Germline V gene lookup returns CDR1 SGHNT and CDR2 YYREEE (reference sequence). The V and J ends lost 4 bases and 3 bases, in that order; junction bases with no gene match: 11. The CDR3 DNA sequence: TGTGCCAGCAGCCCAGGTCGGGCGACAGGGGAAGAGACCCAGTACTTC. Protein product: CASSPGRATGEETQYF.

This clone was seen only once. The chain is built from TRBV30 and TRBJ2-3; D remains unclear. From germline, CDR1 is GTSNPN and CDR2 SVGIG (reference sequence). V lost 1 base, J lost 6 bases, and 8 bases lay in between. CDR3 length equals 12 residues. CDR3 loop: CAWSAARDTQYF. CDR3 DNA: TGTGCCTGGAGTGCCGCCCGGGATACGCAGTATTTT. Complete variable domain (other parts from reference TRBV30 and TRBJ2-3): SQTIHQWPATLVQPVGSPLSLECTVEGTSNPNLYWYRQAAGRGLQLLFYSVGIGQISSEVPQNLSASRPQDRQFILSSKKLLLSDSGFYLCAWSAARDTQYFGPGTRLTVL.

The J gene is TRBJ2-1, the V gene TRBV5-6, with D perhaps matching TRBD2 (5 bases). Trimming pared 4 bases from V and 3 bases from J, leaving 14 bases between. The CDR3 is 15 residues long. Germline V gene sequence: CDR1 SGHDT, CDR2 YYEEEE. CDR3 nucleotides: TGTGCCAGCAGCCGAGGGCTGGACTTCTACAATGAGCAGTTCTTC. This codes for CASSRGLDFYNEQFF. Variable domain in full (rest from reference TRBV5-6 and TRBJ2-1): DAGVTQSPTHLIKTRGQQVTLRCSPKSGHDTVSWYQQALGQGPQFIFQYYEEEERQRGNFPDRFSGHQFPNYSSELNVNALLLGDSALYLCASSRGLDFYNEQFFGPGTRLTVL.

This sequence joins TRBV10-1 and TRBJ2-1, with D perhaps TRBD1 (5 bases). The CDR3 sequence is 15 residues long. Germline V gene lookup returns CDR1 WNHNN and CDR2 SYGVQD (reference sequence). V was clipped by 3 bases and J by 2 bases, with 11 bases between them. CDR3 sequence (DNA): TGCGCCAGCAGTGACCACAGGTACCCCTACAATGAGCAGTTCTTC. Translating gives CASSDHRYPYNEQFF.

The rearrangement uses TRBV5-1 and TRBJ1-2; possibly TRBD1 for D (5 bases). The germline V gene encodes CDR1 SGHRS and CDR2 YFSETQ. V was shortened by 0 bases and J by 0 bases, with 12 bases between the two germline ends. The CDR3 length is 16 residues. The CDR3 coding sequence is TGCGCCAGCAGCTTGGGCGTGAACAGGCCTAACTATGGCTACACCTTC. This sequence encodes CASSLGVNRPNYGYTF.

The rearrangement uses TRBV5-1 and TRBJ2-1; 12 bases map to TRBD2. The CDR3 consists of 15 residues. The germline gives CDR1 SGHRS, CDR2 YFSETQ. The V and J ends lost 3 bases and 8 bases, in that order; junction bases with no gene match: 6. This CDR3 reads CASSYLAGGPDEQFF. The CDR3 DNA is TGCGCCAGCAGCTATCTAGCGGGAGGGCCCGATGAGCAGTTCTTC.

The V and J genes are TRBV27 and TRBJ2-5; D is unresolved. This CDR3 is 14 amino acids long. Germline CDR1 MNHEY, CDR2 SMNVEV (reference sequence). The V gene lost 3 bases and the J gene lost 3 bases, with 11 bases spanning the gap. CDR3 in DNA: TGTGCCAGCAGTTTTGCAGGCACCGAAGAGACCCAGTACTTC. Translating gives CASSFAGTEETQYF.

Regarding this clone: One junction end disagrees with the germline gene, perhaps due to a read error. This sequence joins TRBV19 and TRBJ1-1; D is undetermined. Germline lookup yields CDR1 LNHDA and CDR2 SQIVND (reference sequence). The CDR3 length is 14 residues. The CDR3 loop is CASSINTDNSEALF. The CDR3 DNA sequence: TGTGCCAGTAGTATTAACACGGATAACAGTGAAGCTCTCTTT.